This T cell receptor (beta chain) is from a study of beta chain features in type 1 diabetes. Whole-study context: Healthy donors, compared against patients, showed similar age, gender and cell yields. General study points: The question left open here concerned HLA type influencing TCRB rearrangement. PCR might favor shorter templates, but any such skew would affect patients and controls equally. TCRB CDR3 length was moderately but significantly reduced in all four CD4+ subsets of Type 1 diabetes patients. Within patients, naive, central memory and Treg TCRB repertoires seemed more similar than within healthy donors.

Of the isolated RNA, all was reverse transcribed, and so the sequenced material was expressed TCRB transcripts. Generated by immunoSEQ multiplex PCR, the TCRdb table keeps only in-frame clones and is missing some. Counted here are roughly 240,000 clones, around 24% occurring once; the ten biggest clones make up around 0.012%. On this clone itself: What it recognizes is unknown.

The material sequenced was naive CD4+ T cells from blood. The receptor was derived from a woman in her 30s with type 1 diabetes.

The CDR3 loop reads CASSQTGPGLASQETQYF. Here the CDR3 DNA reads TGCGCCAGCAGCCAGACAGGACCGGGACTAGCGTCCCAAGAGACCCAGTACTTC. This chain connects TRBV4-1 to TRBJ2-5, with TRBD2 identical over 10 bases. J lost 1 base, V lost 3 bases, and 11 bases had no gene match. The CDR3 runs to 18 residues. Germline CDR1 MGHRA, CDR2 YSYEKL.